The clone carrying this TCR beta chain was seen a handful of times. Its antigen remains unknown. This CDR3 spans 13 amino acids. Germline V gene lookup returns CDR1 DFQATT and CDR2 SNEGSKA (reference sequence). The ends were cut back, 0 bases at V and 6 bases at J, with 11 bases in the middle. The source of the sample is a study of response to subunit inactivated influenza vaccine. TCRdb reprocessed the RT-PCR reads via MiXCR and lists one record per CDR3 protein. The table records approximately 700,000 distinct CDR3 sequences, 14% of them present only once. Study-wide points: Authors suggested seasonal influenza vaccinations each recruit few new T cells.

The sequence was obtained from a man over 45 who received an inactivated influenza vaccine. The chain carries TRBV20-1 and TRBJ2-5, with D unclear. The material sequenced was PBMCs from blood, taken around 15 days before vaccination. The CDR3 protein is CSARDPGPQTQYF. For the CDR3, the DNA is TGCAGTGCTAGAGATCCGGGTCCGCAGACCCAGTACTTC.